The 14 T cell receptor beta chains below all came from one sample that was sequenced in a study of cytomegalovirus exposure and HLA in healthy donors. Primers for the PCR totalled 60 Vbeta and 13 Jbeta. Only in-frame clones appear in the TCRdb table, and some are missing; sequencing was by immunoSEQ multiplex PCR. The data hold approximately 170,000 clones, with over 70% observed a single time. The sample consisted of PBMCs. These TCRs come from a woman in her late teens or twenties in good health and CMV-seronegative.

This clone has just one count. This CDR3 reads CASSAGQGYEQYF. The CDR3 nucleotides read TGTGCCAGCAGCGCCGGACAGGGGTACGAGCAGTACTTC. The V gene is TRBV5-6, the J gene TRBJ2-7, with TRBD1 matching over 9 bases. CDR3 length: 13 residues. The V gene end was trimmed by 4 bases and the J gene end by 4 bases; junction bases not matched to a gene: 3. Per the germline V gene, CDR1 is SGHDT and CDR2 is YYEEEE.

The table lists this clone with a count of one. CDR3 bases: TGTGCCAGCAGCTTTGACAGGGGCTACGAGCAGTACTTC. Its protein is CASSFDRGYEQYF. This chain links TRBV5-4 with TRBJ2-7; TRBD1 agrees at 8 bases. V shed 2 bases and J 3 bases; nucleotides not matched to a gene: 1. This CDR3 spans 13 amino acids. Germline CDR1 is SGHNT and CDR2 is YYREEE (reference sequence).

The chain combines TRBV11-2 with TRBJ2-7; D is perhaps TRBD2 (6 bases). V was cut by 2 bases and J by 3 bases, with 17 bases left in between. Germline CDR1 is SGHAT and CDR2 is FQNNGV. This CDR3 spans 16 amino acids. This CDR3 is CASSLYRGGLYYEQYF. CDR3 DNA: TGTGCCAGCAGCTTATATCGTGGGGGACTCTACTACGAGCAGTACTTC.

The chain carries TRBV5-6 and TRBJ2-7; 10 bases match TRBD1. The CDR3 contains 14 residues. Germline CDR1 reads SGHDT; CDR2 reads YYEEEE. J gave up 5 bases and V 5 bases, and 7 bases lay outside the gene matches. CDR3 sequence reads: CASRPLDRGDEQYF. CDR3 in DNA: TGTGCCAGCAGGCCCCTGGACAGGGGGGACGAGCAGTACTTC.

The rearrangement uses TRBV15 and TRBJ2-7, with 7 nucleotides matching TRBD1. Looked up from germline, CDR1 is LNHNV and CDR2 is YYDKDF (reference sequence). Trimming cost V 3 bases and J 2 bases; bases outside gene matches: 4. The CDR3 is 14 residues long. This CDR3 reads CATSSTTGTYEQYF. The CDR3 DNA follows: TGTGCCACCAGCAGTACGACAGGGACCTACGAGCAGTACTTC.

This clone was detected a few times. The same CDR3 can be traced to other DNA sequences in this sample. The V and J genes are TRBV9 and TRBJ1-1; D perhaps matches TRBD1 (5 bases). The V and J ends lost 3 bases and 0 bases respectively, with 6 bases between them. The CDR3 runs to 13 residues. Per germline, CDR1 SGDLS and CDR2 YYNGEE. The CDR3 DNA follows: TGTGCCAGCAGCGCGGGGGTGAACACTGAAGCTTTCTTT. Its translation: CASSAGVNTEAFF.

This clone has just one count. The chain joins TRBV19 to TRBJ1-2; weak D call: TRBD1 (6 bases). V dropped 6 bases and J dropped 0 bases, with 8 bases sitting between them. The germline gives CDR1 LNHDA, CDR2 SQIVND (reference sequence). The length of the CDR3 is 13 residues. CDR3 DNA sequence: TGTGCCAGTAGCGGGACAACTAACTATGGCTACACCTTC. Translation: CASSGTTNYGYTF.

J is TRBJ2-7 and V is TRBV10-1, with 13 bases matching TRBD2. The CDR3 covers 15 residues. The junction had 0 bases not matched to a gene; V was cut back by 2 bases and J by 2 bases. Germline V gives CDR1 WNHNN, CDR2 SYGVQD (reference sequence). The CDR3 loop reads CASSEGLAGAYEQYF. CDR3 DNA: TGCGCCAGCAGTGAGGGACTAGCGGGGGCCTACGAGCAGTACTTC.

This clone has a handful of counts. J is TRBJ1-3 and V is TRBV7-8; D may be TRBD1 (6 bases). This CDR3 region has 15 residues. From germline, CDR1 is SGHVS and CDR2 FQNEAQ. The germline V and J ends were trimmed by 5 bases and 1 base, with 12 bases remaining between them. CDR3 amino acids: CASSALQGSGNTIYF. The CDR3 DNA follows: TGTGCCAGCAGCGCCTTACAGGGTTCTGGAAACACCATATATTTT. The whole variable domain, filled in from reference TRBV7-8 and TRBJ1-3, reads GAGVSQSPRYKVAKRGQDVALRCDPISGHVSLFWYQQALGQGPEFLTYFQNEAQLDKSGLPSDRFFAERPEGSVSTLKIQRTQQEDSAVYLCASSALQGSGNTIYFGEGSWLTVV.

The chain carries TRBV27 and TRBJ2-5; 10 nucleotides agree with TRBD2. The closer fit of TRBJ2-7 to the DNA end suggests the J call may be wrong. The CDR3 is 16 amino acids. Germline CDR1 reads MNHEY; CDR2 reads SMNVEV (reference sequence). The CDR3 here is CASSFNPAGGPVEQYF. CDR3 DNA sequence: TGTGCCAGCAGTTTTAATCCAGCGGGAGGGCCGGTCGAGCAGTACTTC.

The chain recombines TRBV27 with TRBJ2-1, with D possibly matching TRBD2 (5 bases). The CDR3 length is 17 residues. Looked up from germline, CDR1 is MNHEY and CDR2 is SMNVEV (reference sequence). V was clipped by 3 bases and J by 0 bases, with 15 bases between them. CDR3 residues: CASSFVPSRGSYNEQFF. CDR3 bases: TGTGCCAGCAGTTTTGTCCCTAGCCGGGGCTCCTACAATGAGCAGTTCTTC.

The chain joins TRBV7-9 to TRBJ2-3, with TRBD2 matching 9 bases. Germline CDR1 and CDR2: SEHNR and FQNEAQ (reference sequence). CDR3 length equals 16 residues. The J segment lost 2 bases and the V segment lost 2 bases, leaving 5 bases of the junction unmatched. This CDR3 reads CASSLSAGGPTDTQYF. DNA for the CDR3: TGTGCCAGCAGCTTATCCGCGGGGGGGCCCACAGATACGCAGTATTTT.

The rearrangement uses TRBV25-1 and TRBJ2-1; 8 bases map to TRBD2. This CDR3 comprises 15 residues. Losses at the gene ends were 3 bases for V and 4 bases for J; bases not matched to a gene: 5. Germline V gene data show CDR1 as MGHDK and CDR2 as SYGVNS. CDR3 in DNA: TGTGCCAGCAGTGAGCTAGCGGGCGTATACAATGAGCAGTTCTTC. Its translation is CASSELAGVYNEQFF.

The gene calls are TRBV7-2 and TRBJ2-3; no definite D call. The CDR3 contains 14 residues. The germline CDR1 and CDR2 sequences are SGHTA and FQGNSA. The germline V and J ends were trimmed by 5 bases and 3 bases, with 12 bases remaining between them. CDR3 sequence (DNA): TGTGCCAGCAGCCAACGCGTTGGTACAGATACGCAGTATTTT. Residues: CASSQRVGTDTQYF.